This TCR beta chain was recovered during a study of blood T cell repertoires in COVID-19. Study background: Acute and convalescent COVID-19 samples came from the United States, Italy and Spain.

Donors were grouped by their self-reported clinical history. A COVID-19 case had been met by exposed participants during the 2 weeks before study entry. Turning to this clone: The sample carries other DNA sequences with the same CDR3.

Original methodology: Nucleated cell counts were estimated from reference gene primer amplification. The method was immunoSEQ multiplex PCR; TCRdb's version includes in-frame clones alone and lacks a portion of them. From that table come the V and J calls and clone size; the DNA was used to work out D and trimming. The sample gives some 360,000 clones, around nine tenths of which show up once; over 0.9% is in the top ten. Germline assignment: CDR1 MDHEN and CDR2 SYDVKM. Trimming stripped 1 base from V and 9 bases from J, with 13 bases between. The CDR3 is 15 amino acids. Sequences were obtained from PBMCs or T cells enriched from blood (not recorded which). The chain uses TRBV28 and TRBJ1-6, with D tentatively TRBD1 (5 bases). This clonotype was obtained from a woman between 25 and 40 years old who had been exposed to COVID-19. DNA for the CDR3: TGTGCCAGCAGTTTATTCGGGGGGGATGGTTCACCCCTCCACTTT. This translates into CASSLFGGDGSPLHF.